These 23 T cell receptor beta chains were all obtained from the same sample, sequenced in a study of T cell responses to AZD1222 COVID-19 vaccine. Data came from immunoSEQ multiplex PCR; TCRdb stores just in-frame clones and leaves some out. The sample has approximately 89,000 clones, about 88% seen once. Specimen: peripheral blood, collected on day 0 of AZD1222 vaccination. Receptors were obtained from an adult in good health.

In nucleotides, the CDR3 is TGTGCCAGCAGCCTTTCCGGGACAGGGGACGGCGCCGATGAAAAACTGTTTTTT. It specifies CASSLSGTGDGADEKLFF. The V call is TRBV13, the J call TRBJ1-4; 10 nucleotides line up with TRBD1. Germline CDR1 and CDR2: PRHDT and FYEKMQ (reference sequence). Germline trimming cut 5 bases from V and 6 bases from J; bases unmatched to any gene: 15. The CDR3 length is 18 residues.

Regarding this clone: Germline and junction disagree at one end, which may indicate a read error. The gene calls are TRBV7-7 and TRBJ1-5, with TRBD1 matching 10 bases. CDR3 size: 18 residues. Germline V gene sequence: CDR1 SSHAT, CDR2 FNYEAQ (reference sequence). For the CDR3, the DNA is TGTGCTAGCAGCTCAAAAGGGGACAGGGGAAATAGCAATCAGCCCCAGCATTTT. Its protein is CASSSKGDRGNSNQPQHF.

This chain connects TRBV7-2 to TRBJ1-1; D unresolved. Germline CDR1 and CDR2: SGHTA and FQGNSA. Trimming shortened V by 3 bases and J by 5 bases, and 13 bases separated the two germline ends. The CDR3 covers 14 residues. This CDR3 is CASSLRIDETEAFF. The CDR3 coding sequence is TGTGCCAGCAGCTTGCGGATCGATGAGACTGAAGCTTTCTTT.

Only one count was recorded for this clone. This chain joins TRBV2 and TRBJ1-4; D may be TRBD1 (6 bases). CDR3 length: 12 amino acids. Trimming took off 7 bases at V and 8 bases at J, with 11 bases between the two ends. Germline V gives CDR1 SNHLY, CDR2 FYNNEI. The CDR3 region is CASNREVEKLFF. CDR3 DNA sequence: TGTGCCAGCAACAGGGAAGTGGAAAAACTGTTTTTT.

Notes on this clone: A read error is likely, as this CDR3 ends without the conserved phenylalanine or tryptophan. The chain recombines TRBV3-1 (or the pseudogene TRBV3-2) with TRBJ1-2; D is ambiguous. The germline V gene encodes CDR1 LGHDT and CDR2 YNNKEL (reference sequence). The CDR3 is made up of 14 amino acids. V was shortened by 3 bases and J by 0 bases, with 8 bases between the two germline ends. The CDR3 DNA reads TGTGCCAGCAGCCAGTGGGTATCTAACTATGGCTACACCCTC. Residues: CASSQWVSNYGYTL.

The chain uses TRBV14 and TRBJ2-5; tentatively, D is TRBD1 (5 bases). The CDR3 has 12 residues. Between the trimmed V and J ends, which lost 2 bases and 5 bases, there was a span of 6 bases. Germline V gene lookup returns CDR1 SGHDN and CDR2 FVKESK. CDR3 in amino acids: CASSQRQETQYF. CDR3 sequence (DNA): TGTGCCAGCAGCCAACGACAGGAGACCCAGTACTTC.

This clone appeared once. This sequence joins TRBV5-6 and TRBJ2-1; tentatively, D is TRBD1 or TRBD2 (5 bases each). CDR3 length: 13 residues. Germline assignment: CDR1 SGHDT and CDR2 YYEEEE. Trimming cost V 4 bases and J 4 bases, with 9 bases left between them. In DNA form, the CDR3 reads TGTGCCAGCAGCCAGGGACCTTACAATGAGCAGTTCTTC. Translating gives CASSQGPYNEQFF.

The V gene is TRBV19, the J gene TRBJ1-3; 7 positions agree with TRBD1. Germline V gene lookup returns CDR1 LNHDA and CDR2 SQIVND (reference sequence). The CDR3 runs 14 residues. V was pared by 7 bases and J by 6 bases, with 9 bases of the junction left unmatched. The CDR3, as DNA: TGTGCCAGTACTCCGACAGGGACTCAAAACACCATATATTTT. Translating it yields CASTPTGTQNTIYF.

The rearrangement uses TRBV10-2 and TRBJ1-3, with a weak D call TRBD1 (5 bases). V was shortened by 8 bases and J by 4 bases, with 9 bases between the two germline ends. This CDR3 contains 12 residues. The germline V gene encodes CDR1 WSHSY and CDR2 SAAADI. CDR3 bases: TGCGCCAGCCGGGACCCGGGAAACACCATATATTTT. It translates to CASRDPGNTIYF.

This clone was recorded only once. The V call is TRBV6-5, the J call TRBJ2-1, with 7 bases identical to TRBD2. V dropped 6 bases and J dropped 6; count of bases not matched to a gene: 5. Germline V lookup: CDR1 MNHEY, CDR2 SVGAGI. The CDR3 length is 13 residues. The CDR3 loop reads CASRRGVFNEQFF. The CDR3 DNA follows: TGTGCCAGCAGACGGGGGGTGTTCAATGAGCAGTTCTTC.

V and J are TRBV19 and TRBJ2-2; D unclear. Trimming took 5 bases from V and 2 from J, leaving 9 bases between them. CDR1 and CDR2 (germline): LNHDA, SQIVND (reference sequence). This CDR3 has 14 amino acids. The CDR3, as DNA: TGTGCCAGTAGTCAGATCGTAAACACCGGGGAGCTGTTTTTT. This sequence encodes CASSQIVNTGELFF.

The chain recombines TRBV7-2 with TRBJ2-1; 9 bases match TRBD2. V gave up 1 base and J gave up 8 bases; unmatched junction bases: 12. The CDR3 contains 17 residues. Germline CDR1 reads SGHTA; CDR2 reads FQGNSA. The CDR3 loop reads CASSLGLGLAGFDEQFF. DNA for the CDR3: TGTGCCAGCAGCTTAGGGTTAGGCCTAGCGGGGTTCGATGAGCAGTTCTTC.

The rearrangement uses TRBV4-3 and TRBJ2-2; D perhaps matches TRBD1 (6 bases). V lost 1 base to trimming and J lost 4 bases, with 13 bases between them. This CDR3 has 16 amino acids. The V gene's germline CDR1 is LGHNA and CDR2 YSLEER. CDR3 protein: CASSQGGRRATGELFF. The CDR3, as DNA: TGCGCCAGCAGCCAAGGGGGGCGAAGGGCCACCGGGGAGCTGTTTTTT.

The chain employs TRBV30 and TRBJ2-1; TRBD1 or TRBD2 may be the D gene (6 bases each). With 7 bases removed from V and 6 bases from J, the gap between germline ends came to 16 bases. Per the germline V gene, CDR1 is GTSNPN and CDR2 is SVGIG (reference sequence). The CDR3 covers 13 residues. This CDR3 reads CASQGGRGNEQFF. For the CDR3, the DNA is TGTGCCTCCCAAGGGGGGCGCGGCAATGAGCAGTTCTTC. Complete variable domain (other parts from reference TRBV30 and TRBJ2-1): SQTIHQWPATLVQPVGSPLSLECTVEGTSNPNLYWYRQAAGRGLQLLFYSVGIGQISSEVPQNLSASRPQDRQFILSSKKLLLSDSGFYLCASQGGRGNEQFFGPGTRLTVL.

V is TRBV28 and J is TRBJ1-2; D gene ambiguous. CDR1 is MDHEN, CDR2 SYDVKM, per germline. The CDR3 sequence is 13 residues long. Trimming took 6 bases from V and 4 from J, leaving 12 bases between them. CDR3 DNA sequence: TGTGCCAGCAGCCCTAACGGAGGCTATGGCTACACCTTC. Protein product: CASSPNGGYGYTF.

A single count supports this clone. CDR3 protein: CASSSSTRTDTQYF. In nucleotides, the CDR3 is TGTGCCAGCAGCTCCTCGACTAGAACAGATACGCAGTATTTT. The chain carries TRBV9 and TRBJ2-3; D might be TRBD2 (6 bases). V was clipped by 4 bases and J by 3 bases, with 12 bases between them. This CDR3 comprises 14 residues. In germline, CDR1 is SGDLS, CDR2 YYNGEE.

The chain is built from TRBV27 and TRBJ2-2; TRBD1 matches 7 bases. Germline CDR1 is MNHEY and CDR2 is SMNVEV (reference sequence). Trimming took 2 bases from V and 7 from J; bases not matched to a gene: 7. This CDR3 has 15 residues. The CDR3 DNA is TGTGCCAGCAGTTTAACCACAGGGGTTATCGGGGAGCTGTTTTTT. This sequence encodes CASSLTTGVIGELFF.

This clone appeared a few times. The chain is built from TRBV7-9 and TRBJ1-1; 8 bases map to TRBD1. The V gene's germline CDR1 is SEHNR and CDR2 FQNEAQ (reference sequence). CDR3 length equals 18 residues. V shed 5 bases and J 2 bases; nucleotides not matched to a gene: 16. The CDR3 region has the DNA TGTGCCAGCAGCCTCTCAGCCAGCACAGGGGGATTCAACACTGAAGCTTTCTTT. Protein product: CASSLSASTGGFNTEAFF. The full variable domain, rest sourced from reference TRBV7-9 and TRBJ1-1, is DTGVSQNPRHKITKRGQNVTFRCDPISEHNRLYWYRQTLGQGPEFLTYFQNEAQLEKSRLLSDRFSAERPKGSFSTLEIQRTEQGDSAMYLCASSLSASTGGFNTEAFFGQGTRLTVV.

The gene calls are TRBV2 and TRBJ1-1; TRBD1 matches at 11 bases. Trimming removed 10 bases from V and 5 bases from J; junction bases left unmatched: 9. Germline CDR1 reads SNHLY; CDR2 reads FYNNEI. The CDR3 is 14 amino acids. The CDR3, as DNA: TGTGCCATCCTACCGGGACAGGGGGAGACTGAAGCTTTCTTT. Residues: CAILPGQGETEAFF. Based on the CDR3 plus reference TRBV2 and TRBJ1-1, the full variable domain is EPEVTQTPSHQVTQMGQEVILRCVPISNHLYFYWYRQILGQKVEFLVSFYNNEISEKSEIFDDQFSVERPDGSNFTLKIRSTKLEDSAMYFCAILPGQGETEAFFGQGTRLTVV.

The CDR3 reads CASRRDANTEAFF. For the CDR3, the DNA is TGTGCCAGCAGGCGGGACGCGAACACTGAAGCTTTCTTT. V and J are TRBV7-5 and TRBJ1-1. TRBV7-5 is a pseudogene. The CDR3 contains 13 residues.

The rearrangement links TRBV6-5 to TRBJ1-6, with a weak D call TRBD1 (5 bases). This CDR3 comprises 15 residues. Germline values: CDR1 MNHEY, CDR2 SVGAGI. V shed 0 bases and J shed 8 bases, with 11 bases lying between them. The CDR3: CASSYSTARYSPLHF. CDR3 nucleotides: TGTGCCAGCAGTTACTCGACAGCCAGATATTCACCCCTCCACTTT.

This rearrangement joins TRBV18 to TRBJ1-2; D is possibly TRBD1 (5 bases). Germline V gene data show CDR1 as KGHSH and CDR2 as LQKENI. V was pared by 5 bases and J by 6 bases, with 16 bases between. The CDR3 is 14 residues long. The CDR3 spells CASSGARLADGYTF. CDR3 coding DNA: TGTGCCAGCTCAGGGGCTAGGCTAGCTGATGGCTACACCTTC.

This chain links TRBV19 with TRBJ1-5; unclear D gene. The ends were cut back, 1 base at V and 3 bases at J, with 10 bases in the middle. Germline-derived CDR1 and CDR2 are LNHDA and SQIVND (reference sequence). The CDR3 spans 15 residues. The chain's CDR3 is CASSIAPGANQPQHF. The CDR3 nucleotides are TGTGCCAGTAGTATAGCTCCGGGAGCCAATCAGCCCCAGCATTTT.